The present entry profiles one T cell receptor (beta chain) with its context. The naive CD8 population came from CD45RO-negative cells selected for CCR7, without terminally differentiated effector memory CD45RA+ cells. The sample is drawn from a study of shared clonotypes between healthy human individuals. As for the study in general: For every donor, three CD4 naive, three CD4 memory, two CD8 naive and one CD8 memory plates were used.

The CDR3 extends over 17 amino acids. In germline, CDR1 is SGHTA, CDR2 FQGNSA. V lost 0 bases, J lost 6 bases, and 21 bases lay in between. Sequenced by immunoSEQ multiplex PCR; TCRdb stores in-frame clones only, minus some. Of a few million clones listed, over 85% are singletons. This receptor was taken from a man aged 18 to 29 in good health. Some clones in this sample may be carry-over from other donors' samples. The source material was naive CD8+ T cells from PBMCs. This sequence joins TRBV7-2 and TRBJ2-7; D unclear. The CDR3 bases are TGTGCCAGCAGCTTAGCCACAGCAGGTGCCCCATTGGGCGAGCAGTACTTC. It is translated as CASSLATAGAPLGEQYF.